Below are 17 T cell receptor beta chains sequenced from a single sample in a study of neurological immune-mediated disorders. TCRdb re-derived calls from the 5' RACE reads in MiXCR, one entry per CDR3 protein. Of roughly 56,000 distinct CDR3 sequences in the sample, about an eighth were seen once. The sequenced sample consisted of PBMCs. The origin of the receptors is a man aged 60 to 69 in good health.

This clonotype was counted ten times or more. J is TRBJ2-1 and V is TRBV25-1, with TRBD1 matching over 11 bases. The CDR3 contains 16 residues. CDR1 is MGHDK and CDR2 is SYGVNS in the germline V gene. The V gene end was trimmed by 4 bases and the J gene end by 7 bases; junction bases not matched to a gene: 9. The CDR3 protein is CASSGPGTGGWNEQFF. The CDR3, as DNA: TGTGCCAGCAGTGGGCCCGGGACAGGGGGTTGGAATGAGCAGTTCTTC.

This clonotype appeared many times. The chain joins TRBV20-1 to TRBJ1-6, with D hard to call. Germline lookup yields CDR1 DFQATT and CDR2 SNEGSKA (reference sequence). V was clipped by 0 bases and J by 8 bases, with 5 bases between them. The CDR3 contains 12 residues. CDR3 bases: TGCAGTGCTAGAGATAGAGATTCACCCCTCCACTTT. This encodes CSARDRDSPLHF.

This clonotype occurred many times. This chain connects TRBV7-2 to TRBJ2-1, with D perhaps TRBD1 (5 bases). Trimming removed 5 bases at V and 9 bases at J, with 17 bases between. The germline CDR1 and CDR2 sequences are SGHTA and FQGNSA. CDR3 length equals 14 residues. DNA of the CDR3: TGTGCCAGCAGCCCGACTTTGGGTCAGGGTGAGCAGTTCTTC. This codes for CASSPTLGQGEQFF.

The sample holds a few counts of this clonotype. The chain carries TRBV5-1 and TRBJ1-1, with D possibly TRBD1 on 6 matching bases. CDR1 is SGHRS and CDR2 is YFSETQ in the germline V gene. The ends were cut back, 6 bases at V and 5 bases at J, with 20 bases in the middle. This CDR3 has 15 amino acids. CDR3 sequence reads: CASNPQRGGGTEAFF. The CDR3 DNA sequence: TGCGCCAGCAACCCCCAGCGGGGGGGCGGGACTGAAGCTTTCTTT.

This clonotype was recorded at least ten times. The chain links TRBV20-1 to TRBJ2-3; D is undetermined. Germline loops: CDR1 DFQATT, CDR2 SNEGSKA (reference sequence). The CDR3 is 12 residues long. V gave up 5 bases and J gave up 1 base, with 7 bases separating them. The CDR3 spells CSASGRTDTQYF. The DNA of the CDR3 is TGCAGTGCTTCCGGGCGCACAGATACGCAGTATTTT.

This clonotype was seen repeatedly, ten times or more. The chain recombines TRBV5-1 with TRBJ2-1; 10 positions match TRBD1. V lost 4 bases, J lost 5 bases, and 6 bases stayed unmatched. CDR3 length equals 15 residues. Germline V gene sequence: CDR1 SGHRS, CDR2 YFSETQ. The CDR3: CASSRGQGSNNEQFF. In nucleotides, the CDR3 is TGCGCCAGCAGCCGGGGACAGGGGTCAAACAATGAGCAGTTCTTC.

The rearrangement uses TRBV5-1 and TRBJ1-1; tentatively, D is TRBD1 (5 bases). Deletions cut 3 bases from V and 1 base from J, with 22 bases between. The CDR3 is 18 amino acids. Germline assignment: CDR1 SGHRS and CDR2 YFSETQ. CDR3 nucleotides: TGCGCCAGCAGCTCACTTCTAGCCGGGACCGCGCCGAACACTGAAGCTTTCTTT. Protein sequence: CASSSLLAGTAPNTEAFF.

Many counts were recorded for this clonotype. This chain links TRBV20-1 with TRBJ1-2; D is ambiguous. Germline V gives CDR1 DFQATT, CDR2 SNEGSKA (reference sequence). This CDR3 has 11 amino acids. The CDR3 reads CRPANNYGYTF. In nucleotides, the CDR3 is TGCAGGCCAGCCAATAACTATGGCTACACCTTC.

This clonotype has at least ten counts. The chain recombines TRBV5-1 with TRBJ1-1; D unresolved. The V gene's germline CDR1 is SGHRS and CDR2 YFSETQ. The CDR3 runs to 15 residues. Trimming removed 6 bases at V and 3 bases at J, with 18 bases between. CDR3 sequence reads: CASNQYTPRDTEAFF. The CDR3 DNA sequence: TGCGCCAGCAACCAATATACTCCCCGGGACACTGAAGCTTTCTTT.

This clonotype was seen ten or more times. The chain links TRBV4-3 to TRBJ2-3, with TRBD2 as a possible D gene (5 bases). Trimming took 4 bases from V and 2 from J, leaving 19 bases between them. The CDR3 is 17 amino acids. Germline CDR1 is LGHNA and CDR2 is YSLEER. The CDR3 is CASSPAVWALNTDTQYF. For the CDR3, the DNA is TGCGCCAGCAGCCCAGCGGTATGGGCATTGAACACAGATACGCAGTATTTT.

There are many counts of this clonotype. J is TRBJ2-5 and V is TRBV20-1; TRBD2 matches 11 bases. After removal of 6 bases from V and 5 bases from J, the junction contained 5 bases not matched to a gene. CDR3 length: 13 residues. Germline CDR1 is DFQATT and CDR2 is SNEGSKA (reference sequence). CDR3 loop: CSAPTSGEETQYF. The DNA for the CDR3 is TGCAGTGCACCGACTAGCGGGGAGGAGACCCAGTACTTC.

This clonotype was observed at least ten times. The rearrangement uses TRBV5-1 and TRBJ2-1; D ambiguous. The CDR3 covers 13 residues. CDR1 and CDR2 (germline): SGHRS, YFSETQ. V was shortened by 0 bases and J by 10 bases, with 11 bases between the two germline ends. The CDR3 DNA reads as TGCGCCAGCAGCTTGGAATACGGGCTAGAGCAGTTCTTC. Translating gives CASSLEYGLEQFF.

This clonotype was counted once. The genes are TRBV4-1 and TRBJ1-1; 10 bases match TRBD1. The CDR3 has 18 amino acids. CDR1 MGHRA and CDR2 YSYEKL come from the germline V gene. V shed 3 bases, J shed 2 bases, and the junction held 12 bases outside the gene matches. Here the CDR3 DNA reads TGCGCCAGCAGCCAGGAGACAGGGGGCTCAGCTATCAACACTGAAGCTTTCTTT. Encoded protein: CASSQETGGSAINTEAFF.

V is TRBV6-6 and J is TRBJ2-2; 7 bases align to TRBD1. Trimming removed 6 bases from V and 10 bases from J; junction bases left unmatched: 14. CDR3 length: 15 residues. Germline loops: CDR1 MNHNY, CDR2 SVGAGI (reference sequence). In DNA form, the CDR3 reads TGTGCCAGCAGCGGGGACAGCGGTACAGCCGCGGAGCTGTTTTTT. Translated, it gives CASSGDSGTAAELFF.

This clonotype was detected a few times. Just one base apart from a much larger clone, this may be a read error. The J gene is TRBJ1-1, the V gene TRBV12-3 or TRBV12-4; D perhaps matches TRBD1 (6 bases). The CDR3 runs 14 residues. CDR3 region: CAISLLDRNTEAFF. The CDR3 bases are TGTGCCATCAGTCTCTTGGACAGGAACACTGAAGCTTTCTTT.

There are many counts of this clonotype. V and J are TRBV2 and TRBJ2-2; 10 nucleotides align to TRBD1. V gave up 5 bases and J gave up 5 bases; unmatched junction bases: 2. CDR3 length equals 14 residues. Germline-derived CDR1 and CDR2 are SNHLY and FYNNEI. CDR3 in DNA: TGTGCCAGCAGTCGGGGACAGGGGACCGGGGAGCTGTTTTTT. This encodes CASSRGQGTGELFF.

Notes on this clonotype: A much more abundant neighbour one base away suggests this may be a read error. This sequence joins TRBV6-5 and TRBJ2-2, with D hard to call. Trimming removed 2 bases from V and 4 bases from J, with 26 bases in between. CDR3 size: 20 residues. The germline gives CDR1 MNHEY, CDR2 SVGAGI. DNA of the CDR3: TGTGCCAGCAGTTACCTCAACCCTCGAATGTCCAGGTTCGGCACCGGGGAGCTGTTTTTT. Translated: CASSYLNPRMSRFGTGELFF.